This T cell receptor beta chain was identified during a study of blood T cell repertoires in COVID-19. About the study: Specimens from acute and convalescent COVID-19 originated in the United States, Italy and Spain.

Sequenced by immunoSEQ multiplex PCR; TCRdb stores in-frame clones only, minus some. The sample has 95,000 to 110,000 clones, roughly 84% seen once. Germline loops: CDR1 SGHAT, CDR2 FQNNGV. The CDR3 spans 17 residues. V shed 4 bases, J shed 0 bases, and the junction held 6 bases outside the gene matches. The V call is TRBV11-2, the J call TRBJ2-6; 7 bases are a match to TRBD1. This sequence originates from a human donor in a cohort sampled during active COVID-19. The sequencing input was peripheral blood. CDR3: CASSSGQVGSGANVLTF. As DNA, the CDR3 is TGTGCCAGCAGCTCCGGACAGGTGGGCTCTGGGGCCAACGTCCTGACTTTC.